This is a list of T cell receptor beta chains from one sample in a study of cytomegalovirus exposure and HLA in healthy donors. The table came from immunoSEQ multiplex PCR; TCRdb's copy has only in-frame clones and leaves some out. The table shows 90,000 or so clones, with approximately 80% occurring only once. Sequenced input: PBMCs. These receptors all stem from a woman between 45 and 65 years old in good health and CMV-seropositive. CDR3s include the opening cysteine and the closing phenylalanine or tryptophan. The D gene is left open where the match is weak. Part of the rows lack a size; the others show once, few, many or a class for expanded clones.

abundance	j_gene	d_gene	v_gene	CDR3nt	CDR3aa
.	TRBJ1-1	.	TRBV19	TGTGCCAGTAGTCAAATAGACACCTGGAACACTGAAGCTTTCTTT	CASSQIDTWNTEAFF
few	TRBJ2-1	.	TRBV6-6	TGTGCCAGCATGGCGGCCGGACTAAACACCAATGAGCAGTTCTTC	CASMAAGLNTNEQFF
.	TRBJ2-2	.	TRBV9	TGTGCCAGCAGCCCCCACGGTACCGGGGAGCTGTTTTTT	CASSPHGTGELFF
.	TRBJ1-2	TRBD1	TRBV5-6	TGTGCCAGCGGACAGGGGATTCATGGCTACACCTTC	CASGQGIHGYTF
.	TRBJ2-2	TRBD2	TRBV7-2	TGTGCCAGCAGCCTACTAGCGGGAGCCGGGGAGCTGTTTTTT	CASSLLAGAGELFF
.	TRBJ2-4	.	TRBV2	TGTGCCAGCAGTGGGGAGAAAAACATTCAGTACTTC	CASSGEKNIQYF
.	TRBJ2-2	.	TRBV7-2	TGTGCCAGCAGCACCAGGGTGGCCGGGGAGCTGTTTTTT	CASSTRVAGELFF
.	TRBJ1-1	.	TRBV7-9	TGTGCCAGCAGCCCGACAGGAGAGCGTCTGAACACTGAAGCTTTCTTT	CASSPTGERLNTEAFF
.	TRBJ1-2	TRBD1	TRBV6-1	TGTGCCGGGGCCCGGGACAGGGGAGGATATGGCTACACCTTC	CAGARDRGGYGYTF
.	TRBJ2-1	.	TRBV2	TGTGCCAGCAGTGCCGGGCTAGCTCCGTATGAGCAGTTCTTC	CASSAGLAPYEQFF
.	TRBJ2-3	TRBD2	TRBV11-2	TGCGCCAGCAGCTTAGCGGGGACAGATACGCAGTATTTT	CASSLAGTDTQYF
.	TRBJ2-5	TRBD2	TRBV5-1	TGCGCCAGCAGCTTGGCGACTAGCGGGGGGAGCGAGACCCAGTACTTC	CASSLATSGGSETQYF
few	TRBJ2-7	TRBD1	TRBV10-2	TGCGCCAGCAGCGCGACAGGGTTGGTACTCTACGAGCAGTACTTC	CASSATGLVLYEQYF
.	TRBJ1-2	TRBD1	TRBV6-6	TGTGCCAGCAGATTGACAGGGGTCGGCTATGGCTACACCTTC	CASRLTGVGYGYTF
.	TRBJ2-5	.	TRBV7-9	TGTGCCAGCAGCTTAGATTTTAACCCACTAGCCCCCCAGTACTTC	CASSLDFNPLAPQYF
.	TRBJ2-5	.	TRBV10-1	TGCGCCAGCAGTGGGGGACTGGCTATCCAAGAGACCCAGTACTTC	CASSGGLAIQETQYF
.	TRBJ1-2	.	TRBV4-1	TGCGCCAGCAGCCAAGTCTCATTTTTGGGGAGGGGCTATGGCTACACCTTC	CASSQVSFLGRGYGYTF
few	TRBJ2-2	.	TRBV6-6	TGTGCCAGCAGTTACTCAGGGGGGGGCACCGGGGAGCTGTTTTTT	CASSYSGGGTGELFF
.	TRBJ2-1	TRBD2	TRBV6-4	TGTGCCAGCAGGGTAGCGGGGGGGCCGAAGGATGAGCAGTTCTTC	CASRVAGGPKDEQFF
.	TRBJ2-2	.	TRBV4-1	TGCGCCAGCAGCCTCTCGGGTCGGGCCGGGGAGCTGTTTTTT	CASSLSGRAGELFF
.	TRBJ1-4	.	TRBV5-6	TGTGCCAGCAGCTCCGAAGAAGCCGCGGGTTCTAATGAAAAACTGTTTTTT	CASSSEEAAGSNEKLFF
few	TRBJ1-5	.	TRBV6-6	TGTGCCAGCATCCGGGACACGGATAGCAATCAGCCCCAGCATTTT	CASIRDTDSNQPQHF
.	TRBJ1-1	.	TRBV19	TGTGCCAGTAGTAGGGCCTACACTGAAGCTTTCTTT	CASSRAYTEAFF
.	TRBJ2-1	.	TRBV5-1	TGCGCCAGCAGCGAACAGGTAACTGACAATGAGCAGTTCTTC	CASSEQVTDNEQFF
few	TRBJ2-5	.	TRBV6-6	TGTGCCAGCAGCCCCCTTGCGGCAGGGAACCAAGAGACCCAGTACTTC	CASSPLAAGNQETQYF
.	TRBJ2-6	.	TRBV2	TGTGCCAGCAGTGAGTCCGGCGCGGCTGGGGCCAACGTCCTGACTTTC	CASSESGAAGANVLTF
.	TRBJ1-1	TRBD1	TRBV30	TGTGCCTGGAGTTTTAGGGGCAGGGGGCGACCTGAAGCTTTCTTT	CAWSFRGRGRPEAFF
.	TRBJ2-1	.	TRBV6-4	TGTGCCGGCAGTGTGGAAGGCCAGGGGGGCAATGAGCAGTTCTTC	CAGSVEGQGGNEQFF
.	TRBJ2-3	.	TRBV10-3	TGTGCCATCAGTGGGGTGGAGGGGGCCACAGATACGCAGTATTTT	CAISGVEGATDTQYF
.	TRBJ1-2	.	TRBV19	TGTGCCAGTAGTATTCAAGTCGGCGGCTCGGGGGGCTACACCTTC	CASSIQVGGSGGYTF
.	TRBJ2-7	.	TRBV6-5	TGTGCCAGCAGTTCAGGGGCTGTCGAGCAGTACTTC	CASSSGAVEQYF
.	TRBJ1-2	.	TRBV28	TGTGCCAGCTTGGGACAAATCTATGGCTACACCTTC	CASLGQIYGYTF
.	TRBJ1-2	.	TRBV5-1	TGCGCCAGCAGCCCCAACCCGACAGAAAACTATGGCTACACCTTC	CASSPNPTENYGYTF
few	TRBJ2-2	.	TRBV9	TGTGCCAGCAGCTTAGCGTGGCAGGGGACCGGGGAGCTGTTTTTT	CASSLAWQGTGELFF
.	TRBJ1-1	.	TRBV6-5	TGTGCCAGCAGTTACTCGCGGGCGGCCGCCGTTGAAGCTTTCTTT	CASSYSRAAAVEAFF
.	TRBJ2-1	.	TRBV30	TGTGCCTGGAGTAAAGCGGGTGATGAGCAGTTCTTC	CAWSKAGDEQFF
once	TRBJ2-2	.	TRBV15	TGTGCCACCAGGACCTCAGGGACAACCGGGGAGCTGTTTTTT	CATRTSGTTGELFF
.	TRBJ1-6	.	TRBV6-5	TGTGCCAGCTACAGGGAGTGGGGTTCACCCCTCCACTTT	CASYREWGSPLHF
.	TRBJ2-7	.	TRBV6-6	TGTGCCAGCAGCGACAGTTTCTACGAGCAGTACTTC	CASSDSFYEQYF
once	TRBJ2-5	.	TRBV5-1	TGCGCCAGCAGCTTGGCCTGGGTGGGAATAAACGGGAAGACCCAGTACTTC	CASSLAWVGINGKTQYF
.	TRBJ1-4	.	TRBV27	TGTGCCAGCAGCATCAACTCGGAGGGAAAACTGTTTTTT	CASSINSEGKLFF
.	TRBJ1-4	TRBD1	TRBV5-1	TGCGCCAGCAGAGAACAGGGGAATGAAAAACTGTTTTTT	CASREQGNEKLFF
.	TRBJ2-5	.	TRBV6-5	TGTGCCAGCAGTTACAGACACAGTCAAGAGACCCAGTACTTC	CASSYRHSQETQYF
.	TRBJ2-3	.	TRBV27	TGTGCCAGCAGTTTCCTAACCGGGACTGGATTAACAGATACGCAGTATTTT	CASSFLTGTGLTDTQYF
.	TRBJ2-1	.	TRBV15	TGTGCCACCAGCACCCATAGGGGACTTCTTGCCAATGAGCAGTTCTTC	CATSTHRGLLANEQFF
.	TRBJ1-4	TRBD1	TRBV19	TGTGCCAGTAGTACCATGCAGGGGGCAACTAATGAAAAACTGTTTTTT	CASSTMQGATNEKLFF
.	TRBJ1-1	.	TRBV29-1	TGCAGCGTTGAAGGAGGCCAGGGCATATTGACTGAAGCTTTCTTT	CSVEGGQGILTEAFF
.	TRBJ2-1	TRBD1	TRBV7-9	TGTGCCAGCAGCTCCCCAGGGAGGGACAGGGTATTTGCTGAGCAGTTCTTC	CASSSPGRDRVFAEQFF
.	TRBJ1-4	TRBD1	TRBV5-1	TGCGCCAGCAGTCTCGGACAGGGTGCTTGGGAAAAACTGTTTTTT	CASSLGQGAWEKLFF
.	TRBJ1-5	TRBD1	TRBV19	TGTGCCAGTAGTATCCAACAGGGGGTCAATCAGCCCCAGCATTTT	CASSIQQGVNQPQHF
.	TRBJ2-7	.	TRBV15	TGTGCCACCAGCAGAGAACCGGGGGGCATAGACGAGCAGTACTTC	CATSREPGGIDEQYF
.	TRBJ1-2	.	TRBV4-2	TGTGCCAGCAGCCGCGGCAGCTCAGTTAACTATGGCTACACCTTC	CASSRGSSVNYGYTF
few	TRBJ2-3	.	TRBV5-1	TGCGCCAGCAGCTTGCAGAGGGAAGCCACAGATACGCAGTATTTT	CASSLQREATDTQYF
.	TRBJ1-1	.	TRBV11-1	TGTGCCAGCAGCCCGGACAGCCCGAACACTGAAGCTTTCTTT	CASSPDSPNTEAFF
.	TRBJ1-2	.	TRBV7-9	TGTGCCAGCAGCTTAGTAACAGGTGGTTATGGCTACACCTTC	CASSLVTGGYGYTF
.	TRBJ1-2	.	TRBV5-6	TGTGCCAGCAGCTCTCCTGTGACGGGTGACTTGGCCTATGGCTACACCTTC	CASSSPVTGDLAYGYTF
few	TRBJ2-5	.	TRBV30	TGTGCTTTGGTAGGGGGCGGGGGGGAGACCCAGTACTTC	CALVGGGGETQYF
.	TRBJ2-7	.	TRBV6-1	TGTGCCAGCAGTGATCACTACGAGCAGTACTTC	CASSDHYEQYF
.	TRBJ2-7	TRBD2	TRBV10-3	TGTGCCATCAGTGCGGGACTAGCGGGCTCTGGGTCCTACGAGCAGTACTTC	CAISAGLAGSGSYEQYF
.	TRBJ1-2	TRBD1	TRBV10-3	TGTGCCATCAGTGACCATAAACAGGGAAAGGGGGCTTATGGCTACACCTTC	CAISDHKQGKGAYGYTF